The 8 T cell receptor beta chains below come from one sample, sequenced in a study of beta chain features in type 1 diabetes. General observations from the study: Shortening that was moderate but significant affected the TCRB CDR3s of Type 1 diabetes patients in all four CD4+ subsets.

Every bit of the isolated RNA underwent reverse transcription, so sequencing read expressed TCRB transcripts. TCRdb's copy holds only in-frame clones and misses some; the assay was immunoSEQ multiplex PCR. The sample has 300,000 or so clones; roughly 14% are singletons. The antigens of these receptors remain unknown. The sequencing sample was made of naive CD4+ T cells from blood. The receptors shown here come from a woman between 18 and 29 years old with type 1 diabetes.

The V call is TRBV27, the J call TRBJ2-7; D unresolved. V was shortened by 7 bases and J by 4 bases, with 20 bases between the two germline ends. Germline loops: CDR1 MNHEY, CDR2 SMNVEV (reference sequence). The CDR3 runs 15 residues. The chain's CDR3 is CASKPEDPYLYEQYF. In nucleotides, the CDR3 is TGTGCCAGCAAGCCCGAAGATCCCTACCTTTACGAGCAGTACTTC.

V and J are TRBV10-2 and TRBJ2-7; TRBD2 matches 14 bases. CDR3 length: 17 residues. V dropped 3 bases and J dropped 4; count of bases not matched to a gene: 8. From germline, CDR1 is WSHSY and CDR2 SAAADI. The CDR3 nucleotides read TGCGCCAGCAGTGATGGGACTAGCGGGAGTTTCGGGTACGAGCAGTACGTC. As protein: CASSDGTSGSFGYEQYV.

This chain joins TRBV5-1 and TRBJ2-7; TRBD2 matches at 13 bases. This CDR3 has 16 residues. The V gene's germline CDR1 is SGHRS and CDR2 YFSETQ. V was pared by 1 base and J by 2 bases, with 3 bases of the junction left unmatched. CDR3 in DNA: TGCGCCAGCAGCTTGATGGGACTAGCGGGACCCTACGAGCAGTACTTC. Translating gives CASSLMGLAGPYEQYF. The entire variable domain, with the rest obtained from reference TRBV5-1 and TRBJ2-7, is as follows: KAGVTQTPRYLIKTRGQQVTLSCSPISGHRSVSWYQQTPGQGLQFLFEYFSETQRNKGNFPGRFSGRQFSNSRSEMNVSTLELGDSALYLCASSLMGLAGPYEQYFGPGTRLTVT.

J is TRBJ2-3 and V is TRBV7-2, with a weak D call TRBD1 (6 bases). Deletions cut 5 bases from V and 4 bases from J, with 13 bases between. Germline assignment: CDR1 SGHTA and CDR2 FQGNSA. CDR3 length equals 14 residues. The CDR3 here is CASSPGAASDTQYF. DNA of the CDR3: TGTGCCAGCAGCCCAGGGGCGGCGTCAGATACGCAGTATTTT. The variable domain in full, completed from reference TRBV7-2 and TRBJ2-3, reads GAGVSQSPSNKVTEKGKDVELRCDPISGHTALYWYRQSLGQGLEFLIYFQGNSAPDKSGLPSDRFSAERTGGSVSTLTIQRTQQEDSAVYLCASSPGAASDTQYFGPGTRLTVL.

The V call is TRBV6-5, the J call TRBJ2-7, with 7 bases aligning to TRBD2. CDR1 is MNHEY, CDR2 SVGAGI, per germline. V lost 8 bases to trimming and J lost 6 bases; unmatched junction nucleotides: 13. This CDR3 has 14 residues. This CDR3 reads CASGKGGRIFEQYV. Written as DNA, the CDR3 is TGTGCCAGCGGAAAGGGCGGGAGAATTTTCGAGCAGTACGTC.

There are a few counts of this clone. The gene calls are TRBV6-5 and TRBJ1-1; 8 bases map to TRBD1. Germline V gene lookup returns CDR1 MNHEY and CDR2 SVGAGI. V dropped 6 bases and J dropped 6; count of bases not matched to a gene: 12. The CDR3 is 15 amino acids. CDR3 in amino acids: CASSPFVDRAAEAFF. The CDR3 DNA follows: TGTGCCAGCAGCCCCTTCGTGGACAGGGCCGCTGAAGCTTTCTTT.

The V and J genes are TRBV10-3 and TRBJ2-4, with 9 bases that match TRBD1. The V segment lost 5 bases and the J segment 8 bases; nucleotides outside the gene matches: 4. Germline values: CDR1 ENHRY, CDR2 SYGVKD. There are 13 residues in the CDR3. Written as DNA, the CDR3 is TGTGCCATCAGTCCGGGACAGGGAGACATTCAGTACTTC. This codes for CAISPGQGDIQYF.

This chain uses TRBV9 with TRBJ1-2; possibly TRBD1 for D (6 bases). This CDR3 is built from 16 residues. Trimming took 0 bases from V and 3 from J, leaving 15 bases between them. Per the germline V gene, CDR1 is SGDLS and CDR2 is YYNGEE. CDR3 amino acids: CASSVGAGVVDYGYTF. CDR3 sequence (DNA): TGTGCCAGCAGCGTAGGGGCAGGGGTAGTGGACTATGGCTACACCTTC.